This T cell receptor beta chain was profiled in a study of blood T cell repertoires in COVID-19. Study background: Samples of COVID-19 (acute and convalescent) were obtained from the United States, Italy and Spain. From T cells, B-cell-depleted T cells, or PBMCs came the material, which was cDNA or gDNA.

The CDR3 is 14 residues long. V was shortened by 3 bases and J by 0 bases, with 6 bases between the two germline ends. CDR1 MRHNA and CDR2 SNTAGT come from the germline V gene. Those enrolled in Seattle joined during active infection and were followed longitudinally afterward. This clone was counted at least ten times. In the source study's methods: Amplification of reference gene primers provided the estimated nucleated cell counts. Produced via immunoSEQ multiplex PCR; TCRdb's table is partial and in-frame only. D and trimming were read from the DNA, whereas the V and J calls and clone size are those reported in that table. The sample has 150,000 to 200,000 clones; 75% to 90% are singletons.

The chain is built from TRBV6-4 and TRBJ2-1, with a possible D match to TRBD1 (6 bases). The clonotype was recovered from a woman aged 40 to 49 with COVID-19, enrolled during active disease. The sample consisted of peripheral blood. The CDR3 sequence is CASSEDSSYNEQFF. As DNA, the CDR3 is TGTGCCAGCAGTGAGGACAGCTCCTACAATGAGCAGTTCTTC.